The present T cell receptor beta chain was sequenced within a study of OX40 agonist ivuxolimab in advanced cancers. Across the study: The diagnoses of dose-escalation patients were hepatocellular carcinoma, melanoma, renal cell or head and neck cancer.

The repertoire was sequenced with immunoSEQ multiplex PCR; TCRdb's copy has only in-frame clones and lacks some. The data show about 12,000 clones, just under 90% seen once. Samples were taken at baseline and on day 1 of cycles 4 and 7. Trimming cost V 5 bases and J 3 bases, with 16 bases left between them. The CDR3 spans 16 residues. Germline values: CDR1 SGHVS, CDR2 FNYEAQ. The receptor was derived from an adult with an advanced solid tumor such as melanoma, head and neck, liver or kidney cancer. The chain carries TRBV7-6 and TRBJ2-2; TRBD1 or TRBD2 may be the D gene (5 bases each). The source material was CD4+ or CD8+ T cells sorted from blood, sampled in a trial of the OX40 agonist ivuxolimab. CDR3 protein: CASSPGTLGHTGELFF. Written as DNA, the CDR3 is TGTGCCAGCAGCCCTGGGACCCTCGGCCACACCGGGGAGCTGTTTTTT.